These 19 T cell receptor beta chains were all obtained from the same sample, sequenced in a study of OX40 agonist ivuxolimab in advanced cancers. The protocol was immunoSEQ multiplex PCR, while the TCRdb copy is restricted to in-frame clones and leaves out a portion. The table records more than 45,000 clones, about 87% of them present only once. This specimen was CD4+ or CD8+ T cells sorted from blood, taken in a trial of the OX40 agonist ivuxolimab. The receptors were sampled from an adult with an advanced solid tumor such as melanoma, head and neck, liver or kidney cancer.

The chain uses TRBV18 and TRBJ2-7, with no clear D. The CDR3 totals 16 residues. Deletions cut 2 bases from V and 0 bases from J, with 14 bases between. Germline lookup yields CDR1 KGHSH and CDR2 LQKENI. CDR3 loop: CASSPSLQSSSYEQYF. The CDR3 region has the DNA TGTGCCAGCTCACCAAGTCTCCAGTCAAGCTCCTACGAGCAGTACTTC.

This clone appeared a few times. The genes are TRBV10-1 and TRBJ1-1; D remains unclear. CDR3 length equals 15 residues. Germline loops: CDR1 WNHNN, CDR2 SYGVQD (reference sequence). Trimming removed 0 bases from V and 4 bases from J, with 12 bases in between. In DNA form, the CDR3 reads TGCGCCAGCAGTGAGTCGCCCTCTGGGAGCACTGAAGCTTTCTTT. Protein: CASSESPSGSTEAFF.

Turning to this clone: An end of the junction does not agree with germline; a read error may underlie this. V is TRBV7-7 and J is TRBJ2-1; 7 positions match TRBD1. The germline CDR1 and CDR2 sequences are SSHAT and FNYEAQ (reference sequence). The CDR3 is 15 amino acids. In nucleotides, the CDR3 is TGTGCTAGCAGCTTAAGTACAGGGGACTACAATGAGCAGTTCTTC. It yields the protein CASSLSTGDYNEQFF.

The V gene is TRBV28, the J gene TRBJ1-2, with 7 bases aligning to TRBD1. V was clipped by 5 bases and J by 9 bases; unmatched bases: 9. From germline, CDR1 is MDHEN and CDR2 SYDVKM. The CDR3 loop spans 13 amino acids. The CDR3 loop reads CASSRGDRTSYTF. For the CDR3, the DNA is TGTGCCAGCAGTCGAGGGGACAGAACGAGCTACACCTTC.

This clone was recorded once. This chain uses TRBV19 with TRBJ1-6; 9 bases align to TRBD1. Germline V CDR1 and CDR2: LNHDA, SQIVND (reference sequence). CDR3 size: 17 residues. With 10 bases clipped from V and 0 bases from J, the junction kept 10 bases outside the gene matches. The CDR3 sequence: CATTGGINSSYNSPLHF. The CDR3 DNA follows: TGTGCCACCACAGGGGGCATCAACAGCTCCTATAATTCACCCCTCCACTTT.

The rearrangement joins TRBV9 to TRBJ2-3; D is unclear. The CDR3 is 14 amino acids. Germline CDR1 and CDR2: SGDLS and YYNGEE. The ends were cut back, 2 bases at V and 4 bases at J, with 11 bases in the middle. This chain's CDR3 is CASSVSSEADTQYF. For the CDR3, the DNA is TGTGCCAGCAGCGTTTCCTCAGAGGCAGATACGCAGTATTTT. The variable domain in full, with the rest retrieved from reference TRBV9 and TRBJ2-3, is DSGVTQTPKHLITATGQRVTLRCSPRSGDLSVYWYQQSLDQGLQFLIQYYNGEERAKGNILERFSAQQFPDLHSELNLSSLELGDSALYFCASSVSSEADTQYFGPGTRLTVL.

The V call is TRBV6-6, the J call TRBJ2-5, with D possibly TRBD2 on 5 matching bases. CDR1 is MNHNY and CDR2 is SVGAGI in the germline V gene (reference sequence). CDR3 length: 13 amino acids. V was pared by 0 bases and J by 11 bases, with 13 bases between. The CDR3 nucleotides read TGTGCCAGCAGTTACTCGAGGCTAGCACAGCAGTACTTC. It specifies CASSYSRLAQQYF.

This chain joins TRBV5-6 and TRBJ2-1, with no clear D. CDR3 size: 15 residues. V shed 0 bases and J shed 0 bases, with 7 bases lying between them. The V gene's germline CDR1 is SGHDT and CDR2 YYEEEE. This chain's CDR3 is CASSLEGRSYNEQFF. The CDR3 nucleotides are TGTGCCAGCAGCTTGGAAGGGCGCTCCTACAATGAGCAGTTCTTC.

V usage is TRBV7-2 and J usage is TRBJ1-2; D is perhaps TRBD1 (6 bases). Looked up from germline, CDR1 is SGHTA and CDR2 is FQGNSA. V was pared by 1 base and J by 1 base, with 10 bases between. This CDR3 has 15 residues. Here the CDR3 reads CASSLVRGSNYGYTF. In nucleotides, the CDR3 is TGTGCCAGCAGCTTAGTCAGGGGAAGTAACTATGGCTACACCTTC.

DNA for the CDR3: TGTGCCAGCAGCTTGCAGACAGGGGGGCAAGATACGCAGTATTTT. Protein: CASSLQTGGQDTQYF. The V and J genes are TRBV5-4 and TRBJ2-3, with 9 nucleotides matching TRBD1. Germline-derived CDR1 and CDR2 are SGHNT and YYREEE (reference sequence). The CDR3 is 15 amino acids. V shed 1 base and J 5 bases; nucleotides not matched to a gene: 5.

Concerning this clone itself: The sample contains more than one DNA sequence encoding this CDR3. This rearrangement joins TRBV18 to TRBJ2-7; 7 bases are shared with TRBD1. This CDR3 region has 14 residues. With 1 base clipped from V and 4 bases from J, the junction kept 4 bases outside the gene matches. The germline gives CDR1 KGHSH, CDR2 LQKENI. This CDR3 is CASSPQGASYEQYF. The CDR3 coding sequence is TGTGCCAGCTCACCACAGGGGGCTTCTTACGAGCAGTACTTC.

CDR3 sequence (DNA): TGTGCTGCAGGGTCTGGGGCCAACGTCCTGACTTTC. Encoded protein: CAAGSGANVLTF. The chain has TRBV6-1 and TRBJ2-6, with D perhaps matching TRBD1 (5 bases). CDR1 and CDR2 (germline): MNHNS, SASEGT. This CDR3 is built from 12 residues.

J is TRBJ2-1 and V is TRBV6-5, with 7 bases aligning to TRBD1. This CDR3 has 15 amino acids. The trim removed 0 bases at V and 7 bases at J, leaving 6 bases unmatched. Germline V gene data show CDR1 as MNHEY and CDR2 as SVGAGI. DNA of the CDR3: TGTGCCAGCAGTTACTCGTACAGGGGAGATAATGAGCAGTTCTTC. This sequence encodes CASSYSYRGDNEQFF.

J is TRBJ2-1 and V is TRBV28; 7 positions agree with TRBD2. There are 16 residues in the CDR3. With 7 bases clipped from V and 9 bases from J, the junction kept 18 bases outside the gene matches. CDR1 MDHEN and CDR2 SYDVKM come from the germline V gene. Here the CDR3 DNA reads TGTGCCAGCATCCTACGGGCGGGAGTAACGCTTAGTGAGCAGTTCTTC. It is translated as CASILRAGVTLSEQFF.

This clone was picked up one time. The V call is TRBV4-1, the J call TRBJ2-7; no clear D. The CDR3 is made up of 13 amino acids. The V and J ends lost 3 bases and 2 bases respectively, with 8 bases between them. Germline V gene lookup returns CDR1 MGHRA and CDR2 YSYEKL. The CDR3 protein is CASSQARTYEQYF. CDR3 bases: TGCGCCAGCAGCCAGGCGAGGACCTACGAGCAGTACTTC.

V gene TRBV6-1 combines with J gene TRBJ2-1; no clear D gene. The length of the CDR3 is 12 residues. V shed 8 bases and J shed 7 bases, with 12 bases lying between them. Germline CDR1 reads MNHNS; CDR2 reads SASEGT. As DNA, the CDR3 is TGTGCCAGCGAACAGTCCTCTAATGAGCAGTTCTTC. This gives the protein CASEQSSNEQFF.

J is TRBJ2-7 and V is TRBV25-1, with D perhaps TRBD1 (5 bases). This CDR3 comprises 13 residues. The germline V gene has CDR1 MGHDK and CDR2 SYGVNS. CDR3 DNA sequence: TGTGCTAGCTCTGGAAGGGGCTCTGGGGAGCAGTACTTC. Translating gives CASSGRGSGEQYF.

This sequence joins TRBV7-3 and TRBJ2-5, with TRBD2 matching 9 bases. V gave up 5 bases and J gave up 5 bases; unmatched junction bases: 6. Germline V gene lookup returns CDR1 SGHTA and CDR2 FQGTGA. The CDR3 has 14 amino acids. CDR3: CASSRNSGSETQYF. The CDR3 DNA reads as TGTGCCAGCAGCCGCAATAGCGGGAGCGAGACCCAGTACTTC.

This clone was seen just once. The chain combines TRBV19 with TRBJ1-3; TRBD1 is a possible D gene (5 bases). The CDR3 extends over 14 amino acids. Trimming stripped 5 bases from V and 0 bases from J, with 8 bases between. From germline, CDR1 is LNHDA and CDR2 SQIVND (reference sequence). CDR3 protein: CASSATGSGNTIYF. CDR3 DNA: TGTGCCAGTAGTGCAACAGGCTCTGGAAACACCATATATTTT.